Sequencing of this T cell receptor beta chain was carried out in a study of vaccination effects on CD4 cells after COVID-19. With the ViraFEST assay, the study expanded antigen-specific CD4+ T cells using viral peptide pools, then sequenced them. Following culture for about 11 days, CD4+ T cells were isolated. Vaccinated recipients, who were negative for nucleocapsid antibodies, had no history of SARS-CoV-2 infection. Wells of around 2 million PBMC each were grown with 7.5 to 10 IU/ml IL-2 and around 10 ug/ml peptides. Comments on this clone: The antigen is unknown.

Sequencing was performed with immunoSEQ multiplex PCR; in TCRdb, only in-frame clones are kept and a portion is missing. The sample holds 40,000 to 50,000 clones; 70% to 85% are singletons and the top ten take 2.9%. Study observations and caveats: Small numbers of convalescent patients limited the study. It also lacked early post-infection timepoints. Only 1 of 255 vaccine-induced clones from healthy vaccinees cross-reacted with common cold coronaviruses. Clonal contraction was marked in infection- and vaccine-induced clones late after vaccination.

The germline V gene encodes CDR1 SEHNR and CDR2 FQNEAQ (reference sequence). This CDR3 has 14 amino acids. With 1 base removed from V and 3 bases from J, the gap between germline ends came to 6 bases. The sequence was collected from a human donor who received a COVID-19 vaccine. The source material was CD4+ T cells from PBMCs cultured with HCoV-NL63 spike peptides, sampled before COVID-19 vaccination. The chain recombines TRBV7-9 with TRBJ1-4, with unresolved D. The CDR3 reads CASSLDRANEKLFF. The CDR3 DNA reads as TGTGCCAGCAGCTTAGACAGAGCTAATGAAAAACTGTTTTTT.